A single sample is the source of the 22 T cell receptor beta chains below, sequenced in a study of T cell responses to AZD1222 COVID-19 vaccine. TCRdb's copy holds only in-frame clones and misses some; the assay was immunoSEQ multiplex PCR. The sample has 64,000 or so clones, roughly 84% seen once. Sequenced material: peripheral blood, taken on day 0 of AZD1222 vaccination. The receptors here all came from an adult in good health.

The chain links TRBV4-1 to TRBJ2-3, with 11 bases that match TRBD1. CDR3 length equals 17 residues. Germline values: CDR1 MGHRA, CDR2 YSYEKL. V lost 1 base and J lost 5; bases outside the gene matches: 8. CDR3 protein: CASSQGGRTGGLDTQYF. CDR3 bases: TGCGCCAGCAGCCAAGGAGGAAGGACAGGGGGCCTAGATACGCAGTATTTT.

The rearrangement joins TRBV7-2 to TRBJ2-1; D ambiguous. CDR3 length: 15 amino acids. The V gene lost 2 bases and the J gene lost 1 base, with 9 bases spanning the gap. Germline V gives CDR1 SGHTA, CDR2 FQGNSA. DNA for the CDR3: TGTGCCAGCAGCTTATTACAGCAGTCCTACAATGAGCAGTTCTTC. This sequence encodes CASSLLQQSYNEQFF. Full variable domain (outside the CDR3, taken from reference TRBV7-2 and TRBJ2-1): GAGVSQSPSNKVTEKGKDVELRCDPISGHTALYWYRQSLGQGLEFLIYFQGNSAPDKSGLPSDRFSAERTGGSVSTLTIQRTQQEDSAVYLCASSLLQQSYNEQFFGPGTRLTVL.

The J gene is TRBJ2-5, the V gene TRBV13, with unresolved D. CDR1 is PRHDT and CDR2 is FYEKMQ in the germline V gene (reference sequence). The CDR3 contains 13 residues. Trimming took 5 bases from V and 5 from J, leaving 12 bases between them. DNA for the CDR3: TGTGCCAGCAGCCGAACACGGCGGGAGACCCAGTACTTC. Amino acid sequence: CASSRTRRETQYF.

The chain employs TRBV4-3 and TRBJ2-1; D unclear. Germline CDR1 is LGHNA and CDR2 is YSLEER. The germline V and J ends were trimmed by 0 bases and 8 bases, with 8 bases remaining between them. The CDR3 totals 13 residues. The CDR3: CASSQEVRDEQFF. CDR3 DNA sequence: TGCGCCAGCAGCCAAGAAGTTAGGGATGAGCAGTTCTTC.

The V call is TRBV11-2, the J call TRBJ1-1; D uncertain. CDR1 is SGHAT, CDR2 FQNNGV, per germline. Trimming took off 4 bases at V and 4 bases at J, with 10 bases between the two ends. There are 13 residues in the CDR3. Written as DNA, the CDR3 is TGTGCCAGCAGCTCTAGACTCAGCACTGAAGCTTTCTTT. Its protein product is CASSSRLSTEAFF.

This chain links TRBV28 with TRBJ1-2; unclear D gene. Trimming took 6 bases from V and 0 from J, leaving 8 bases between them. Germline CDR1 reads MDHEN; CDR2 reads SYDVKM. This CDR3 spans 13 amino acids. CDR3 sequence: CASSNSANYGYTF. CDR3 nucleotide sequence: TGTGCCAGCAGCAATTCAGCTAACTATGGCTACACCTTC.

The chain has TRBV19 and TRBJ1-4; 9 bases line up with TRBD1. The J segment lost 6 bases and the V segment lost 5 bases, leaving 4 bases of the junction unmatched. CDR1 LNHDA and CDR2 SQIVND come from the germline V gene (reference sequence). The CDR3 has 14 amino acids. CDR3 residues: CASSATGGYEKLFF. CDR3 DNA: TGTGCCAGTAGTGCAACAGGGGGCTATGAAAAACTGTTTTTT.

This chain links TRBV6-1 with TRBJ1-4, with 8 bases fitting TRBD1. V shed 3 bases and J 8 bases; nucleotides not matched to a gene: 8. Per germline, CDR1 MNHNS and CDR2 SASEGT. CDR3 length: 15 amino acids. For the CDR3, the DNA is TGTGCCAGCAGTGATAGGGGACAGGTTGGGGAAAAACTGTTTTTT. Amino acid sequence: CASSDRGQVGEKLFF.

The CDR3 bases are TGTGCCAGCACGGGACAGGGGTACAACAATGAGCAGTTCTTC. This translates into CASTGQGYNNEQFF. The chain joins TRBV6-5 to TRBJ2-1; 10 nucleotides match TRBD1. J gave up 5 bases and V 7 bases, and 5 bases lay outside the gene matches. The germline V gene encodes CDR1 MNHEY and CDR2 SVGAGI. CDR3 length equals 14 residues.

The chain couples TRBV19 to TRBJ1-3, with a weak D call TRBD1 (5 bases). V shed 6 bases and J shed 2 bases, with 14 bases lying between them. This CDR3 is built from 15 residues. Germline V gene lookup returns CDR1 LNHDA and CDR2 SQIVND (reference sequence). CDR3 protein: CASRPQGPPGNTIYF. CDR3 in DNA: TGTGCCAGTAGACCGCAGGGACCGCCTGGAAACACCATATATTTT. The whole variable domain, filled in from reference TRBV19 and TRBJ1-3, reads DGGITQSPKYLFRKEGQNVTLSCEQNLNHDAMYWYRQDPGQGLRLIYYSQIVNDFQKGDIAEGYSVSREKKESFPLTVTSAQKNPTAFYLCASRPQGPPGNTIYFGEGSWLTVV.

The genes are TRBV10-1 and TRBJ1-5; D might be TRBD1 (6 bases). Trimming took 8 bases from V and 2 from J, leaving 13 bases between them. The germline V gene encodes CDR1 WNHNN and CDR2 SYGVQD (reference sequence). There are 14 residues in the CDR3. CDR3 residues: CASRTGGCNQPQHF. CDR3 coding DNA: TGCGCCAGCCGGACGGGGGGCTGCAATCAGCCCCAGCATTTT.

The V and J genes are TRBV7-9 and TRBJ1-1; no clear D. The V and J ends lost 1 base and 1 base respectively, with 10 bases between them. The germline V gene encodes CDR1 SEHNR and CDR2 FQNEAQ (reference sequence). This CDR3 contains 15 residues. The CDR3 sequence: CASSLERAANTEAFF. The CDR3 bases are TGTGCCAGCAGCTTAGAGCGAGCTGCGAACACTGAAGCTTTCTTT.

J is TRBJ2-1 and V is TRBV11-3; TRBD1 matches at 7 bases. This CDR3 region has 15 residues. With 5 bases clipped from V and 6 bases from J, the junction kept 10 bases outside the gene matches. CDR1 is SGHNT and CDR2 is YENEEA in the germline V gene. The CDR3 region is CASSKRQGWSNEQFF. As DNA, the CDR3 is TGTGCCAGCAGCAAAAGACAGGGTTGGAGCAATGAGCAGTTCTTC.

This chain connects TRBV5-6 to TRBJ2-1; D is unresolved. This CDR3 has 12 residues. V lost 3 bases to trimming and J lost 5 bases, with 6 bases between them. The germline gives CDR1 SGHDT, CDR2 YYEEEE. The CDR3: CASSSLDNEQFF. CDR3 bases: TGTGCCAGCAGCTCTCTAGACAATGAGCAGTTCTTC.

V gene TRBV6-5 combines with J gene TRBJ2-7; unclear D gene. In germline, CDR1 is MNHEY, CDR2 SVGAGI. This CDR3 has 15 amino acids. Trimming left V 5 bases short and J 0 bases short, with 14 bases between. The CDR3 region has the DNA TGTGCCAGCAGTCATAACTCGGGCCTCTCCTACGAGCAGTACTTC. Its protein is CASSHNSGLSYEQYF.

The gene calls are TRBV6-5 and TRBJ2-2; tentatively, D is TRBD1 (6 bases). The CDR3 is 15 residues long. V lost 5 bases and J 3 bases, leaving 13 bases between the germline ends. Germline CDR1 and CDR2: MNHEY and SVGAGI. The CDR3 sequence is CASSIGTHYTGELFF. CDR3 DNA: TGTGCCAGCAGTATCGGGACACATTACACCGGGGAGCTGTTTTTT.

Here the CDR3 DNA reads TGTGCCAGCAGGGTCTCCCTAGCGGGGGGCCCAAACACCGGGGAGCTGTTTTTT. This gives the protein CASRVSLAGGPNTGELFF. This chain connects TRBV28 to TRBJ2-2; TRBD2 matches at 11 bases. V lost 6 bases to trimming and J lost 2 bases; unmatched junction nucleotides: 11. Germline values: CDR1 MDHEN, CDR2 SYDVKM. This CDR3 has 18 amino acids.

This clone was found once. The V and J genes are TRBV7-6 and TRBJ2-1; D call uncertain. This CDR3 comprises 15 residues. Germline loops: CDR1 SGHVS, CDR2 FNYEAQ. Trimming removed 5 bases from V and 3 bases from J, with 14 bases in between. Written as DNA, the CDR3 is TGTGCCAGCAGCAGAGAGGTACAACACTACAATGAGCAGTTCTTC. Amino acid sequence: CASSREVQHYNEQFF.

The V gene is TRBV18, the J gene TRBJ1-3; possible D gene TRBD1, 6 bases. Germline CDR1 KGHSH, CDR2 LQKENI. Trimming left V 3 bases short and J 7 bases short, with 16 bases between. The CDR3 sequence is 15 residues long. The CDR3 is CASSPPRGDNNTIYF. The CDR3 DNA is TGTGCCAGCTCACCCCCTCGAGGGGACAACAACACCATATATTTT.

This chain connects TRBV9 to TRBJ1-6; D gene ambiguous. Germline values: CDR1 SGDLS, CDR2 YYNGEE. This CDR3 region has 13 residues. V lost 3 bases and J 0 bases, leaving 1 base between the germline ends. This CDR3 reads CASSASYNSPLHF. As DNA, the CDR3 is TGTGCCAGCAGCGCCTCCTATAATTCACCCCTCCACTTT.

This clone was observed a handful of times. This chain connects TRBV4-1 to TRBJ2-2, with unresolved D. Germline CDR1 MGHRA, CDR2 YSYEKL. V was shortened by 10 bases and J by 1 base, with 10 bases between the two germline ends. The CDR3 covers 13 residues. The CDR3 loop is CAIRDGNTGELFF. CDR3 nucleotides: TGCGCCATCCGAGACGGGAACACCGGGGAGCTGTTTTTT.

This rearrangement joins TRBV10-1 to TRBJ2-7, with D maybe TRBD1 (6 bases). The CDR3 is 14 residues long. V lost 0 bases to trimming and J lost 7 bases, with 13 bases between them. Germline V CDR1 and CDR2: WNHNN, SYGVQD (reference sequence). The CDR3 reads CASSESLGAREQYF. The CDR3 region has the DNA TGCGCCAGCAGTGAGTCGCTGGGGGCGCGGGAGCAGTACTTC.